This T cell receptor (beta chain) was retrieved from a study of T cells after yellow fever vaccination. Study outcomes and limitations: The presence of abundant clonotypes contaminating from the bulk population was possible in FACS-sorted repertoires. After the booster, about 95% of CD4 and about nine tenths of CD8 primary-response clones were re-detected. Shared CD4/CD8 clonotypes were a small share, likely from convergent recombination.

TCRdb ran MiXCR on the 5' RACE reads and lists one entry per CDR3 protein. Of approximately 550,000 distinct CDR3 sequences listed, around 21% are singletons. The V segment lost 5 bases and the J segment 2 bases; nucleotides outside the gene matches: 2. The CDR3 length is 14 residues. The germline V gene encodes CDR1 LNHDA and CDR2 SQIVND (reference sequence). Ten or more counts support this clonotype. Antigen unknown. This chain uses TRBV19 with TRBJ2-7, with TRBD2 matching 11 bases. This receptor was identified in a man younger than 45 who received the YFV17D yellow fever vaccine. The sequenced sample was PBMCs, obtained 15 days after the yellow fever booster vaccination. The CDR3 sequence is CASSRLAGPYEQYF. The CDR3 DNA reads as TGTGCCAGTAGTCGACTAGCGGGACCCTACGAGCAGTACTTC.